Listed here are 31 T cell receptor beta chains from one sample, sequenced in a study of vaccination effects on CD4 cells after COVID-19. Only in-frame clones appear in the TCRdb table, and some are missing; sequencing was by immunoSEQ multiplex PCR. This table has more than 20,000 clones, roughly two thirds appearing once. Before sequencing took place, the ViraFEST assay used viral peptide pools to expand antigen-specific CD4+ T cells. Culturing for roughly 9 days preceded CD4+ T cell isolation. From March to December 2020, the person had a SARS-CoV-2 infection that was confirmed by PCR. For these TCRs, the target antigens are not known. This material consisted of CD4+ T cells from PBMCs cultured with SARS-CoV-2 spike peptides, taken before COVID-19 vaccination. These receptors all come from a human donor who had a prior SARS-CoV-2 infection.

The chain links TRBV2 to TRBJ1-6; D perhaps matches TRBD1 (5 bases). Germline assignment: CDR1 SNHLY and CDR2 FYNNEI. The CDR3 sequence is 15 residues long. The V end lost 10 bases, the J end lost 7 bases, and 20 bases lay between the germline ends. In DNA, the CDR3 is TGTGCCACCTCCGGAAAGGGGCTGGGGAATTCACCCCTCCACTTT. It encodes CATSGKGLGNSPLHF.

The chain combines TRBV5-1 with TRBJ2-1; perhaps TRBD2 as D (5 bases). Germline V gene lookup returns CDR1 SGHRS and CDR2 YFSETQ. V was trimmed by 4 bases and J by 7 bases, leaving 18 bases between them. CDR3 length: 15 amino acids. CDR3 protein: CASSLAGSYGNEQFF. CDR3 DNA: TGCGCCAGCAGCCTGGCGGGCTCGTACGGGAATGAGCAGTTCTTC. The full variable domain, rest sourced from reference TRBV5-1 and TRBJ2-1, is KAGVTQTPRYLIKTRGQQVTLSCSPISGHRSVSWYQQTPGQGLQFLFEYFSETQRNKGNFPGRFSGRQFSNSRSEMNVSTLELGDSALYLCASSLAGSYGNEQFFGPGTRLTVL.

The J gene is TRBJ2-3, the V gene TRBV28; D may be TRBD1 (6 bases). V lost 6 bases to trimming and J lost 3 bases, with 10 bases between them. Germline CDR1 and CDR2: MDHEN and SYDVKM. This CDR3 contains 13 residues. The CDR3 coding sequence is TGTGCCAGCAGACAGACAGGTACAGATACGCAGTATTTT. This codes for CASRQTGTDTQYF.

The V and J genes are TRBV20-1 and TRBJ1-5; D might be TRBD1 (5 bases). The CDR3 covers 13 residues. Trimming removed 3 bases at V and 7 bases at J, with 13 bases between. Germline CDR1 is DFQATT and CDR2 is SNEGSKA (reference sequence). The DNA for the CDR3 is TGCAGTGCTAGTTCCTGGGGGGACCAGCCCCAGCATTTT. This encodes CSASSWGDQPQHF.

The chain recombines TRBV9 with TRBJ2-5; 7 positions agree with TRBD2. CDR1 and CDR2 (germline): SGDLS, YYNGEE. The J segment lost 5 bases and the V segment lost 3 bases, leaving 10 bases of the junction unmatched. The length of the CDR3 is 15 residues. The CDR3 sequence: CASSALWGGWETQYF. Written as DNA, the CDR3 is TGTGCCAGCAGCGCTCTCTGGGGGGGATGGGAGACCCAGTACTTC.

The chain recombines TRBV30 with TRBJ2-2; weak D call: TRBD2 (6 bases). The germline V and J ends were trimmed by 2 bases and 4 bases, with 17 bases remaining between them. The CDR3 totals 16 residues. Per the germline V gene, CDR1 is GTSNPN and CDR2 is SVGIG (reference sequence). CDR3 nucleotide sequence: TGTGCCTGGAGTCCCACCAGTTACGGGGGCACCGGGGAGCTGTTTTTT. It specifies CAWSPTSYGGTGELFF.

This clone was observed a handful of times. This chain links TRBV12-3 or TRBV12-4 with TRBJ2-5; tentatively, D is TRBD1 (5 bases). V lost 5 bases to trimming and J lost 4 bases, with 8 bases between them. This CDR3 is 12 amino acids long. The CDR3 sequence is CASSQGGETQYF. CDR3 DNA sequence: TGTGCCAGCAGTCAGGGCGGAGAGACCCAGTACTTC.

The chain carries TRBV18 and TRBJ2-3; D is uncertain. V lost 3 bases and J 0 bases, leaving 13 bases between the germline ends. The CDR3 has 16 amino acids. Germline-derived CDR1 and CDR2 are KGHSH and LQKENI. The CDR3, as DNA: TGTGCCAGCTCACCCGAAGCCAGCCGTAGCACAGATACGCAGTATTTT. As protein: CASSPEASRSTDTQYF. The full variable domain, its missing parts supplied by reference TRBV18 and TRBJ2-3, is NAGVMQNPRHLVRRRGQEARLRCSPMKGHSHVYWYRQLPEEGLKFMVYLQKENIIDESGMPKERFSAEFPKEGPSILRIQQVVRGDSAAYFCASSPEASRSTDTQYFGPGTRLTVL.

The chain uses TRBV4-1 and TRBJ2-2; possibly TRBD1 for D (7 bases). The germline V and J ends were trimmed by 6 bases and 3 bases, with 14 bases remaining between them. Germline V lookup: CDR1 MGHRA, CDR2 YSYEKL. The CDR3 runs 15 residues. The CDR3 region has the DNA TGCGCCAGCAGTCCCCAGGGGGGACACACCGGGGAGCTGTTTTTT. Amino acid sequence: CASSPQGGHTGELFF.

This clone was recorded once. The rearrangement joins TRBV27 to TRBJ2-1; 12 positions agree with TRBD2. CDR1 MNHEY and CDR2 SMNVEV come from the germline V gene (reference sequence). Trimming removed 0 bases from V and 4 bases from J; junction bases left unmatched: 10. The CDR3 consists of 19 residues. The CDR3 DNA is TGTGCCAGCAGTTTATCGCCCCCAACTAGCGGGGGGCTATACAATGAGCAGTTCTTC. Translation gives CASSLSPPTSGGLYNEQFF.

A single count supports this clone. V usage is TRBV5-8 and J usage is TRBJ1-4, with D perhaps matching TRBD1 (6 bases). The CDR3 extends over 14 amino acids. Germline CDR1 SGHTS, CDR2 YDEGEE. V was cut by 4 bases and J by 3 bases, with 10 bases left in between. CDR3: CASSQGQPNEKLFF. The CDR3 DNA follows: TGTGCCAGCAGCCAGGGACAACCTAATGAAAAACTGTTTTTT.

This chain uses TRBV18 with TRBJ2-3, with unresolved D. V lost 1 base and J 2 bases, leaving 7 bases between the germline ends. Germline V CDR1 and CDR2: KGHSH, LQKENI. This CDR3 has 14 amino acids. The CDR3 region is CASSPLAYTDTQYF. CDR3 nucleotide sequence: TGTGCCAGCTCACCACTAGCCTACACAGATACGCAGTATTTT.

V is TRBV7-2 and J is TRBJ1-4; possible D gene TRBD1, 5 bases. V was pared by 3 bases and J by 7 bases, with 15 bases between. This CDR3 comprises 15 residues. The germline V gene encodes CDR1 SGHTA and CDR2 FQGNSA. CDR3 bases: TGTGCCAGCAGCTTCACTGGGGGGGTAACTGAAAAACTGTTTTTT. Translated: CASSFTGGVTEKLFF.

This chain connects TRBV18 to TRBJ2-4; no reliable D call. This CDR3 comprises 14 residues. Germline CDR1 is KGHSH and CDR2 is LQKENI. V lost 0 bases and J 4 bases, leaving 7 bases between the germline ends. CDR3 coding DNA: TGTGCCAGCTCACCACCGGAAGGGAAAAACATTCAGTACTTC. Amino acids: CASSPPEGKNIQYF.

The V call is TRBV7-2, the J call TRBJ2-7; 8 bases line up with TRBD2. This CDR3 has 14 residues. V was pared by 3 bases and J by 2 bases, with 3 bases of the junction left unmatched. Germline V gene lookup returns CDR1 SGHTA and CDR2 FQGNSA. The DNA for the CDR3 is TGTGCCAGCAGCTTCACGGGAGGGCCCTACGAGCAGTACTTC. Encoded protein: CASSFTGGPYEQYF.

The rearrangement uses TRBV5-1 and TRBJ2-5; D gene unclear. There are 14 residues in the CDR3. Trimming removed 3 bases from V and 3 bases from J, with 12 bases in between. Germline CDR1 SGHRS, CDR2 YFSETQ. CDR3 sequence reads: CASSSESPKETQYF. The CDR3 bases are TGCGCCAGCAGCTCCGAGTCCCCGAAAGAGACCCAGTACTTC.

V usage is TRBV9 and J usage is TRBJ2-3; no definite D call. Trimming removed 3 bases from V and 0 bases from J, with 5 bases in between. This CDR3 has 13 residues. CDR1 SGDLS and CDR2 YYNGEE come from the germline V gene. The CDR3 is CASSAQSTDTQYF. The CDR3 DNA is TGTGCCAGCAGCGCACAAAGCACAGATACGCAGTATTTT.

This clone was detected once. The chain uses TRBV29-1 and TRBJ2-1; TRBD2 aligns across 7 bases. V lost 0 bases, J lost 0 bases, and 8 bases stayed unmatched. The CDR3 runs to 17 residues. Per the germline V gene, CDR1 is SQVTM and CDR2 is ANQGSEA. The CDR3 loop is CSVEDPTLASSYNEQFF. The CDR3 region has the DNA TGCAGCGTTGAAGATCCGACACTAGCGAGCTCCTACAATGAGCAGTTCTTC.

The rearrangement links TRBV12-1 to TRBJ1-4. TRBV12-1 is termed a pseudogene. The CDR3 extends over 13 amino acids. The CDR3 DNA reads as TGTGCCAGCAGCTTTCTTTCGAGTCGGAAACTGTTTTTT. This sequence encodes CASSFLSSRKLFF.

The chain couples TRBV7-9 to TRBJ2-1, with TRBD2 matching 8 bases. There are 15 residues in the CDR3. The germline CDR1 and CDR2 sequences are SEHNR and FQNEAQ (reference sequence). J lost 3 bases, V lost 7 bases, and 8 bases had no gene match. In DNA, the CDR3 is TGTGCCAGCAAAGGGGCGGGGGGCCGCTACAATGAGCAGTTCTTC. It codes for CASKGAGGRYNEQFF.

This clone showed up just a few times. The V gene is TRBV9, the J gene TRBJ1-4; D is uncertain. This CDR3 spans 12 amino acids. CDR1 is SGDLS and CDR2 is YYNGEE in the germline V gene. V was cut by 3 bases and J by 8 bases, with 8 bases left in between. The CDR3 DNA reads as TGTGCCAGCAGCGGCCCTGAGGAAAAACTGTTTTTT. Protein sequence: CASSGPEEKLFF.

This sequence joins TRBV19 and TRBJ1-1; 10 bases map to TRBD1. The germline gives CDR1 LNHDA, CDR2 SQIVND (reference sequence). Trimming at V came to 6 bases and at J to 4 bases, leaving 11 bases not matched to a gene. There are 16 residues in the CDR3. CDR3: CASRRKTGGGSTEAFF. CDR3 DNA: TGTGCCAGTAGGCGTAAGACAGGGGGCGGTAGCACTGAAGCTTTCTTT.

This sequence joins TRBV15 and TRBJ1-1; unclear D gene. The CDR3 contains 13 residues. Looked up from germline, CDR1 is LNHNV and CDR2 is YYDKDF (reference sequence). Trimming left V 2 bases short and J 11 bases short, with 15 bases between. Here the CDR3 reads CATSRPPAGSAFF. Here the CDR3 DNA reads TGTGCCACCAGCAGACCCCCGGCGGGCAGCGCTTTCTTT.

The V call is TRBV2, the J call TRBJ1-2; D unresolved. This CDR3 is 14 amino acids long. CDR1 and CDR2 from the germline V gene are SNHLY and FYNNEI. The V and J ends lost 6 bases and 1 base respectively, with 12 bases between them. This CDR3 reads CASRPGRLNYGYTF. In DNA, the CDR3 is TGTGCCAGCAGGCCAGGACGGCTTAACTATGGCTACACCTTC.

This clone was detected only once. This chain connects TRBV3-1 (or the pseudogene TRBV3-2) to TRBJ2-7, with a weak D call TRBD1 (6 bases). The CDR3 loop spans 15 amino acids. Germline values: CDR1 LGHDT, CDR2 YNNKEL (reference sequence). The V gene lost 0 bases and the J gene lost 3 bases, with 12 bases spanning the gap. CDR3 residues: CASSQDGSGDYEQYF. CDR3 sequence (DNA): TGTGCCAGCAGCCAAGACGGTTCAGGGGACTACGAGCAGTACTTC.

This clone showed up just a few times. V usage is TRBV6-5 and J usage is TRBJ2-3; D is ambiguous. The CDR3 is 15 amino acids. Trimming stripped 6 bases from V and 2 bases from J, with 15 bases between. Germline values: CDR1 MNHEY, CDR2 SVGAGI. The CDR3 DNA reads TGTGCCAGCAGACCATATCGAGGCTCCACAGATACGCAGTATTTT. Amino acids: CASRPYRGSTDTQYF.

This sequence joins TRBV5-6 and TRBJ2-7; a possible D gene is TRBD2 (5 bases). With 0 bases removed from V and 4 bases from J, the gap between germline ends came to 17 bases. The CDR3 is 16 residues long. CDR1 SGHDT and CDR2 YYEEEE come from the germline V gene. CDR3 residues: CASSLGPPAGWYEQYF. CDR3 in DNA: TGTGCCAGCAGCTTGGGACCCCCGGCGGGCTGGTACGAGCAGTACTTC.

The V and J genes are TRBV2 and TRBJ1-1, with D maybe TRBD1 (6 bases). Germline V gene sequence: CDR1 SNHLY, CDR2 FYNNEI. Between the trimmed V and J ends, which lost 7 bases and 4 bases, there was a span of 16 bases. The CDR3 totals 14 residues. The CDR3 region has the DNA TGTGCCAGCACTAGAGGGGGTTTTAGCACTGAAGCTTTCTTT. It is translated as CASTRGGFSTEAFF.

The genes are TRBV7-8 and TRBJ2-3, with TRBD2 matching over 9 bases. V trimming: 2 bases; J trimming: 1 base; junction bases outside the gene matches: 1. The CDR3 consists of 15 residues. Germline assignment: CDR1 SGHVS and CDR2 FQNEAQ. CDR3: CASSLRTSGTDTQYF. The DNA of the CDR3 is TGTGCCAGCAGCTTAAGGACTAGCGGCACAGATACGCAGTATTTT.

The CDR3 loop reads CASSVGQKNSPLHF. DNA of the CDR3: TGTGCCAGCAGCGTCGGACAGAAGAATTCACCCCTCCACTTT. This chain links TRBV9 with TRBJ1-6; tentative D call: TRBD1 (6 bases). V was pared by 2 bases and J by 7 bases, with 10 bases between. From germline, CDR1 is SGDLS and CDR2 YYNGEE. There are 14 residues in the CDR3.

V is TRBV5-6 and J is TRBJ1-1, with D possibly being TRBD1 (5 bases). V was pared by 0 bases and J by 4 bases, with 13 bases between. The CDR3 is 15 amino acids. CDR1 is SGHDT, CDR2 YYEEEE, per germline. CDR3 DNA sequence: TGTGCCAGCAGCTTGGGAAGGGGTTCGGGCACTGAAGCTTTCTTT. This gives the protein CASSLGRGSGTEAFF. The full variable domain, in which reference TRBV5-6 and TRBJ1-1 provide the parts outside the CDR3, is DAGVTQSPTHLIKTRGQQVTLRCSPKSGHDTVSWYQQALGQGPQFIFQYYEEEERQRGNFPDRFSGHQFPNYSSELNVNALLLGDSALYLCASSLGRGSGTEAFFGQGTRLTVV.